This TCR beta chain is from a study of blood T cell repertoires in COVID-19. Study details: Whether acute or convalescent, the COVID-19 samples came from the United States, Italy and Spain. T cells, B-cell-depleted T cells, or PBMCs provided the cDNA or gDNA that served as material.

Authors' processing steps: Cell counts per sample came from amplifying reference gene primers. Data came from immunoSEQ multiplex PCR; TCRdb stores just in-frame clones and leaves some out. From that table come the V and J calls and clone size; the DNA was used to work out D and trimming. The data show about 400,000 clones, around 86% seen once. Per the germline V gene, CDR1 is LNHNV and CDR2 is YYDKDF (reference sequence). Trimming removed 3 bases from V and 0 bases from J; junction bases left unmatched: 9. The CDR3 is 18 amino acids. This clone was detected once. The chain has TRBV15 and TRBJ2-4; TRBD1 matches 9 bases. The clonotype was recovered from a human donor in a cohort sampled during active COVID-19. Sequenced sample: peripheral blood. CDR3 loop: CATSRGQGDLGAKNIQYF. The DNA for the CDR3 is TGTGCCACCAGCAGGGGACAGGGCGACTTGGGAGCCAAAAACATTCAGTACTTC.